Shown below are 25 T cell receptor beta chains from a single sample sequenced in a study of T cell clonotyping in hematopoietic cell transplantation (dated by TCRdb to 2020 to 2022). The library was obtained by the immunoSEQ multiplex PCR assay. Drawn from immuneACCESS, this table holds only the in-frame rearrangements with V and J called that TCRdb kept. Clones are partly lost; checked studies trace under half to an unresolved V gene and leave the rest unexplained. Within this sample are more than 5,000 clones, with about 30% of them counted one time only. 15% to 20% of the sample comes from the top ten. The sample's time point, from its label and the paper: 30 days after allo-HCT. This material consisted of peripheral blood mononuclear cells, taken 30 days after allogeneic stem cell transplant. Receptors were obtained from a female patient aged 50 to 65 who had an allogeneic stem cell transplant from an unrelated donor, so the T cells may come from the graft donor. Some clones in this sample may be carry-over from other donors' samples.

The CDR3 here is CASRGSGNTIYF. The CDR3 coding sequence is TGTGCCAGCAGAGGGTCTGGAAACACCATATATTTT. The V gene is TRBV9, the J gene TRBJ1-3, with D uncertain. The germline gives CDR1 SGDLS, CDR2 YYNGEE. V lost 5 bases, J lost 1 base, and 4 bases lay in between. The CDR3 is 12 amino acids.

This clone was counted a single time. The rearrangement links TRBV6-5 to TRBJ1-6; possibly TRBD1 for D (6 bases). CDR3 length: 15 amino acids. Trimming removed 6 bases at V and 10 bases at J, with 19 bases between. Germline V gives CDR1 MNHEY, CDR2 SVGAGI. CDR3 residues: CASSPVGGLTSPLHF. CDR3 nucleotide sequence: TGTGCCAGCAGCCCCGTCGGGGGCCTCACCTCACCCCTCCACTTT.

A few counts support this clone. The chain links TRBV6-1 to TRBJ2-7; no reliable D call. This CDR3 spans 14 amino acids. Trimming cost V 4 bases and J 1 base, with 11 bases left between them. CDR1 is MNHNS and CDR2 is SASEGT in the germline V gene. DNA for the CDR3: TGTGCCAGCAGTGTACTCACGGTATCCTACGAGCAGTACTTC. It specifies CASSVLTVSYEQYF.

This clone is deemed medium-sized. CDR3 DNA: TGTGCCAGCAGATTCTGGGGGGCTGTGAATCAGCCCCAGCATTTT. It translates to CASRFWGAVNQPQHF. The genes are TRBV5-6 and TRBJ1-5; D is perhaps TRBD1 (6 bases). With 5 bases removed from V and 4 bases from J, the gap between germline ends came to 16 bases. The CDR3 covers 15 residues. Germline V CDR1 and CDR2: SGHDT, YYEEEE.

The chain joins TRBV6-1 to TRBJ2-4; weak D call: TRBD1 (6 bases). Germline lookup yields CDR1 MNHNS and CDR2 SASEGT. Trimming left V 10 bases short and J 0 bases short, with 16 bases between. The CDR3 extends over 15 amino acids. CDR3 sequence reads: CATTGSQLAKNIQYF. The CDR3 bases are TGTGCCACTACAGGGTCTCAACTAGCCAAAAACATTCAGTACTTC.

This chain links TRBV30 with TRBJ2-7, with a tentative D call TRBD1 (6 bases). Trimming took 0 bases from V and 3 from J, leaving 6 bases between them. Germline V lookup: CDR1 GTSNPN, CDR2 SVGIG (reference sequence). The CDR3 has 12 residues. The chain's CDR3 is CAWSVGGYEQYF. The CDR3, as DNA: TGTGCCTGGAGTGTAGGGGGCTACGAGCAGTACTTC. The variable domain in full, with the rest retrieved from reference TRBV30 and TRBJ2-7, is SQTIHQWPATLVQPVGSPLSLECTVEGTSNPNLYWYRQAAGRGLQLLFYSVGIGQISSEVPQNLSASRPQDRQFILSSKKLLLSDSGFYLCAWSVGGYEQYFGPGTRLTVT.

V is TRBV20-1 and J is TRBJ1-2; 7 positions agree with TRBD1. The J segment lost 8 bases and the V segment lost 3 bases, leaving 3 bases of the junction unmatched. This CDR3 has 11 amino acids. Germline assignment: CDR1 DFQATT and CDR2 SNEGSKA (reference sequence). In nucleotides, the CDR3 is TGCAGTGCTAGCAGGGGGGAAGGCTACACCTTC. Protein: CSASRGEGYTF.

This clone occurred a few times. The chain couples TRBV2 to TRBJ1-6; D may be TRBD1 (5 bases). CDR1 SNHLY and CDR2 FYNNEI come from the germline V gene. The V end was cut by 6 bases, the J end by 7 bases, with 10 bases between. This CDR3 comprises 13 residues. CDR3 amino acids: CASRTTANSPLHF. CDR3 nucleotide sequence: TGTGCCAGCAGAACGACAGCCAATTCACCCCTCCACTTT.

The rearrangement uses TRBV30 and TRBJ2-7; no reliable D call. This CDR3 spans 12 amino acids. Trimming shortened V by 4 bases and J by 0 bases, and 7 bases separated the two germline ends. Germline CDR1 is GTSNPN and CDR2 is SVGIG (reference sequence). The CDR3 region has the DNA TGTGCCTGGACCCGTAGCTCCTACGAGCAGTACTTC. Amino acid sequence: CAWTRSSYEQYF.

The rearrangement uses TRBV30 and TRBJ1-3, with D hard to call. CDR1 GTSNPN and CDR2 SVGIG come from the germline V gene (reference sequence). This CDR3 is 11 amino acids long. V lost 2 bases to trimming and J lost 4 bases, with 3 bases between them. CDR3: CAWSRGNTIYF. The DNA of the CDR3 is TGTGCCTGGAGTCGGGGAAACACCATATATTTT.

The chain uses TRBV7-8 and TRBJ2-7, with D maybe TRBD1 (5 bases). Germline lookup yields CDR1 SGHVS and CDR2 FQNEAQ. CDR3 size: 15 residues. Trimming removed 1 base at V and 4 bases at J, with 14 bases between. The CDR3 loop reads CASSLEGQSRYEQYF. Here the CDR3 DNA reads TGTGCCAGCAGCTTAGAGGGGCAGAGTAGGTACGAGCAGTACTTC.

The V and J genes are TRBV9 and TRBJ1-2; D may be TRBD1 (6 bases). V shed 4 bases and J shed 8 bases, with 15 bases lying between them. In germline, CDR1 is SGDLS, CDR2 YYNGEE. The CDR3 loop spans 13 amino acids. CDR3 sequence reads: CASSPAGARGYTF. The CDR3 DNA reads TGTGCCAGCAGCCCCGCAGGGGCGCGGGGCTACACCTTC.

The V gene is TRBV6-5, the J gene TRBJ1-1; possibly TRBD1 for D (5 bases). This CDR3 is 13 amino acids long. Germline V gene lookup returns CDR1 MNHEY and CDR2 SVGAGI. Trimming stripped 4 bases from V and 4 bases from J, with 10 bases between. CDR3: CASSSDRFTEAFF. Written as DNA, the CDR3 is TGTGCCAGCAGTTCCGACAGATTCACTGAAGCTTTCTTT.

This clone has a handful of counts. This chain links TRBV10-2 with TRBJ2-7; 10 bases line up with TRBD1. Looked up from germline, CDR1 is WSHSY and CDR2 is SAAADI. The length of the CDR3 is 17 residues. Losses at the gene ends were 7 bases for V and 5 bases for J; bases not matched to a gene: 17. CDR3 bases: TGCGCCAGCACAGAAGTTGCAGCCGTGACAGGGGGCAACGAGCAGTACTTC. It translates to CASTEVAAVTGGNEQYF.

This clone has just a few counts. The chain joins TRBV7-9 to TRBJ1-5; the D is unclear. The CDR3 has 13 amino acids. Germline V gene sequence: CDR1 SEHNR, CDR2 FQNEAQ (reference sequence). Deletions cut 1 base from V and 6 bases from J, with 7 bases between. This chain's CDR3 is CASSLEGSQPQHF. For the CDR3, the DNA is TGTGCCAGCAGCTTAGAGGGAAGTCAGCCCCAGCATTTT.

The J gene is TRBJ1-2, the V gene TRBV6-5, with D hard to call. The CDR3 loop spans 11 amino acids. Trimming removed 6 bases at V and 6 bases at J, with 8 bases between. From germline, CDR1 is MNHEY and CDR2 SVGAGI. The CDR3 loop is CASRASHGYTF. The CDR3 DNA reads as TGTGCCAGCAGGGCATCCCATGGCTACACCTTC.

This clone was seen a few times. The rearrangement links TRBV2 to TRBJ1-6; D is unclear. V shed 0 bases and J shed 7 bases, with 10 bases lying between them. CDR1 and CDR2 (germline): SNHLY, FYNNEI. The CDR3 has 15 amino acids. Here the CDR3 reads CASSEARPRNSPLHF. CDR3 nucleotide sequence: TGTGCCAGCAGTGAAGCGCGACCGAGAAATTCACCCCTCCACTTT.

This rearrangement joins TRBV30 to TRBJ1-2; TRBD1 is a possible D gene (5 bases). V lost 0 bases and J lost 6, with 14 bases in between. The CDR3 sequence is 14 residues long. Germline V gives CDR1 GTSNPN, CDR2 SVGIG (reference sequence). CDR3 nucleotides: TGTGCCTGGAGTGTTAGCAGAGGGGCACATGGCTACACCTTC. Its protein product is CAWSVSRGAHGYTF. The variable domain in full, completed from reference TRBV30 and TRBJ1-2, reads SQTIHQWPATLVQPVGSPLSLECTVEGTSNPNLYWYRQAAGRGLQLLFYSVGIGQISSEVPQNLSASRPQDRQFILSSKKLLLSDSGFYLCAWSVSRGAHGYTFGSGTRLTVV.

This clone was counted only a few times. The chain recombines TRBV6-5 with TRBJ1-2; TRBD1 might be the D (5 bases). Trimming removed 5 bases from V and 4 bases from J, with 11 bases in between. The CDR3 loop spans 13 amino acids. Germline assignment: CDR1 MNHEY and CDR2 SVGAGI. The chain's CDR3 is CASSLGHIYGYTF. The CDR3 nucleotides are TGTGCCAGCAGTCTTGGACACATCTATGGCTACACCTTC.

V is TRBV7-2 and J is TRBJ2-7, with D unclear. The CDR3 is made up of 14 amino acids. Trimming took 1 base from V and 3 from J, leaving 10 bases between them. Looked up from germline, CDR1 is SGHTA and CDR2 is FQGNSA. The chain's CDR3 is CASSLGLLNYEQYF. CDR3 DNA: TGTGCCAGCAGCTTAGGGCTACTAAACTACGAGCAGTACTTC.

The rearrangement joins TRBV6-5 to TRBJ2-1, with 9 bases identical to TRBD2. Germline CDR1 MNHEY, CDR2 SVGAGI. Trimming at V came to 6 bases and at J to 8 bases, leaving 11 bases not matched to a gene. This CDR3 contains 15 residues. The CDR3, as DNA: TGTGCCAGCAGCCACCTTAGCGGGAGTTTGGATGAGCAGTTCTTC. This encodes CASSHLSGSLDEQFF.

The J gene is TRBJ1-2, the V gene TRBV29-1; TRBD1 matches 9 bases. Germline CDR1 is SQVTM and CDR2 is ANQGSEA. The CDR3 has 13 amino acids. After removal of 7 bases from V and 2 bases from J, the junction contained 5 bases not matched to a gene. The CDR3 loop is CSGGQGMNYGYTF. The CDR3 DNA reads TGCAGCGGCGGACAGGGGATGAACTATGGCTACACCTTC.

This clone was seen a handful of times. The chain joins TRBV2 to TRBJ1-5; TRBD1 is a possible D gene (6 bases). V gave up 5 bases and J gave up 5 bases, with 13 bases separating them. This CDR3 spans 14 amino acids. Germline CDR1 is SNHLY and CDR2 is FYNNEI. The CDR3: CASSFRQADQPQHF. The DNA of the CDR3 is TGTGCCAGCAGTTTTAGACAGGCCGATCAGCCCCAGCATTTT.

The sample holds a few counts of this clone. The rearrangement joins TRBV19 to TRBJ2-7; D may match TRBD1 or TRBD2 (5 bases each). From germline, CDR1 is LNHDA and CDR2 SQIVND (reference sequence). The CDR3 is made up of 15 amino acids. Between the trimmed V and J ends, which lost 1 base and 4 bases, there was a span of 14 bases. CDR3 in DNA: TGTGCCAGTAGTATAGGTCGGGTGGGGGAATACGAGCAGTACTTC. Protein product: CASSIGRVGEYEQYF. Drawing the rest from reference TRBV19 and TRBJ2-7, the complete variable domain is DGGITQSPKYLFRKEGQNVTLSCEQNLNHDAMYWYRQDPGQGLRLIYYSQIVNDFQKGDIAEGYSVSREKKESFPLTVTSAQKNPTAFYLCASSIGRVGEYEQYFGPGTRLTVT.

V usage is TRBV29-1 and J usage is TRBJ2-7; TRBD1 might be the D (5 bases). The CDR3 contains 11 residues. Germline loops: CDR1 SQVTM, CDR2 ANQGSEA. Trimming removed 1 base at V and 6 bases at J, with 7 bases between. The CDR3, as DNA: TGCAGCGTTGAAGTGGGGCCCGAGCAGTACTTC. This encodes CSVEVGPEQYF.